This TCR beta chain was sequenced for a study of regulatory T cells in long-lasting Graves disease. Both iRepertoire HTBI primers and Arm-PCR of CDR3 regions were used to build the TCR beta libraries. TCRdb re-called the multiplex PCR reads with MiXCR, one entry per CDR3 protein. Of under 450,000 distinct CDR3 sequences in the sample, approximately 12% are singletons; the top ten hold approximately 17%. Time point specified: newly diagnosed GD, antithyroid drugs for less than 3 months. Construction of the TCR library relied on RNA isolated from PBMCs. The CDR3 is 14 residues long. CDR1 SGHTA and CDR2 FQGNSA come from the germline V gene. The J segment lost 6 bases and the V segment lost 5 bases, leaving 4 bases of the junction unmatched. These same records also appear under a second study, on T cells in Graves' hyperthyroidism and ophthalmopathy.

The material sequenced was peripheral blood mononuclear cells (PBMCs), taken at new diagnosis, from a patient treated with antithyroid drugs. The TCR originated in a woman aged 18-35 years with Graves disease. V gene TRBV7-2 combines with J gene TRBJ2-2; 9 bases align to TRBD1. CDR3 nucleotide sequence: TGTGCCAGCAGCGGGGACAGGGTGGCCGGGGAGCTGTTTTTT. It translates to CASSGDRVAGELFF.